The clone carrying this T cell receptor (beta chain) appeared a few times. Some clones are missing from TCRdb's copy, which holds only in-frame ones; the method was immunoSEQ multiplex PCR. The table shows about 68,000 clones, with about 89% occurring only once. This entry belongs to a study of T cell changes during pregnancy in multiple sclerosis. The germline V gene has CDR1 SGDLS and CDR2 YYNGEE. Between the trimmed V and J ends, which lost 0 bases and 3 bases, there was a span of 18 bases. This CDR3 comprises 17 residues. This sequence was found in a female donor with multiple sclerosis, enrolled in a pregnancy study. The sample here was peripheral blood, taken in the second trimester of pregnancy. V is TRBV9 and J is TRBJ1-1, with a possible D match to TRBD1 (5 bases). CDR3 nucleotide sequence: TGTGCCAGCAGCGTAGTACCGATGGGGGGAGAAGACACTGAAGCTTTCTTT. Its translation is CASSVVPMGGEDTEAFF.